This TCR beta chain was identified in a study of cytomegalovirus exposure and HLA in healthy donors. Note on this clone: Its target is unknown.

Points from the study as a whole: A later analysis showed HLA-associated TCR beta chains outstripping equally common others in clonal expansion. A few chains tied to CMV proved CMV antigen-specific in vitro.

Germline V gives CDR1 LNHNV, CDR2 YYDKDF (reference sequence). The ends lost 0 bases at V and 12 bases at J; junction bases unmatched: 8. The CDR3 runs 14 residues. Use of 60 Vbeta and 13 Jbeta primers characterized the PCR. TCRdb keeps only in-frame clones here, not all; method: immunoSEQ multiplex PCR. The table records roughly 200,000 clones, approximately 80% of them present only once. The TCR was taken from a woman aged 50 to 65 in good health and CMV-seronegative. Sequenced sample: PBMCs. The genes are TRBV15 and TRBJ2-1, with 7 bases lining up with TRBD2. The CDR3: CATSREGPGTTQFF. The DNA of the CDR3 is TGTGCCACCAGCAGAGAGGGGCCCGGGACTACGCAGTTCTTC.